The sequence of this TCR beta chain was determined in a study of cytomegalovirus exposure and HLA in healthy donors. Both 60 Vbeta primers and 13 Jbeta primers went into the PCR. Here immunoSEQ multiplex PCR was the method, and the copy in TCRdb shows in-frame clones only, minus some. The sample lists 120,000 or so clones, approximately 65% occurring once. As regards this clone: As yet, its antigen is unknown.

Germline-derived CDR1 and CDR2 are MNHEY and SVGAGI. Trimming cost V 7 bases and J 8 bases, with 20 bases left between them. The CDR3 is made up of 14 amino acids. Overall study findings and caveats: As was reported, the classifier diagnosed cytomegalovirus status with high specificity and sensitivity. Per a later analysis, HLA-associated TCR beta chains showed more clonal expansion than other, equally common TCR beta chains. When analyzed later, a missense DCLRE1C variant was found to be linked to TCR beta V- and J-gene trimming. What a later analysis reportedly showed was that an Asian-associated ancestry cluster had fewer N-insertions than the approximately 670-donor mean.

Specimen: PBMCs. This chain uses TRBV6-5 with TRBJ1-2, with D uncertain. The TCR sequence derives from a man younger than 35 in good health and CMV-seronegative. The CDR3 coding sequence is TGTGCCAGCACCCCCTCGAGGGCCCTTGGGGGCTACACCTTC. It codes for CASTPSRALGGYTF.